Detailed here is one T cell receptor (beta chain). For the second PCR, which ran for about 6 to 11 cycles, a sample-barcoded 5' primer and a J-beta primer mix were used. TCRdb analysed the 5' RACE reads with MiXCR anew, one entry per CDR3 protein. The sample lists some 930,000 distinct CDR3 sequences, 25% to 35% seen once, with roughly 10% in the top ten. Investigators took about 9.2 milliliters of peripheral blood from every donor. These data come from a study of blood T cells in healthy people across ages. CDR3 size: 12 residues. Trimming at V came to 8 bases and at J to 9 bases, leaving 9 bases not matched to a gene. Germline loops: CDR1 SNHLY, CDR2 FYNNEI. The sample also formed part of further work on T cells of mothers and their children. From that study: Healthy Caucasian mothers, a few in number, and their six children were the donors. For cDNA synthesis, the complete extracted RNA was used (around 1.5 ug per 15 ul). Whether pairs are related or unrelated, thymic selection shapes their TCR recombination output in much the same way.

The specimen was blood. This TCR was recovered from a woman in her thirties or forties in good health. The chain links TRBV2 to TRBJ1-2; 7 bases agree with TRBD1. In DNA, the CDR3 is TGTGCCAGCGACCCAGGACAGGTCCGCTACACCTTC. This translates into CASDPGQVRYTF.